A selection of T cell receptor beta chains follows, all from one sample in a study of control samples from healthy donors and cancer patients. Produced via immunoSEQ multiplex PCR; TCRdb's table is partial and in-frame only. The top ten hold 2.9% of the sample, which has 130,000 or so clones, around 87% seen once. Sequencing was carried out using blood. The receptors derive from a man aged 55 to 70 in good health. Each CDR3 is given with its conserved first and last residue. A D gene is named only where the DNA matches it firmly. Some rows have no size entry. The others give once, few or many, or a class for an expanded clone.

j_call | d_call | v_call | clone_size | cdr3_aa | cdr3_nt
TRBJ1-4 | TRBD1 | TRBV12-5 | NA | CASGLSEGASNEKLFF | TGTGCTAGTGGTTTGTCTGAGGGGGCATCTAATGAAAAACTGTTTTTT
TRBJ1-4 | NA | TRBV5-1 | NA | CASSPQLATNEKLFF | TGCGCCAGCAGCCCACAGCTAGCAACTAATGAAAAACTGTTTTTT
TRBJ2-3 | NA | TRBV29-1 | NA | CSVEVTAGGTDTQYF | TGCAGCGTTGAAGTAACGGCAGGGGGGACAGATACGCAGTATTTT
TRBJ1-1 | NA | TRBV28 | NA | CASREANTEAFF | TGTGCCAGCAGGGAGGCGAACACTGAAGCTTTCTTT
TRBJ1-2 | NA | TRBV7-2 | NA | CASSYSNAAYGYTF | TGTGCCAGCAGCTACTCTAATGCCGCCTATGGCTACACCTTC
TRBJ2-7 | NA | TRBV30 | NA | CAWSGWRASYEQYF | TGTGCCTGGAGCGGGTGGCGGGCCTCCTACGAGCAGTACTTC
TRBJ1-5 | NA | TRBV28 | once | CASSLSGYSNQPQHF | TGTGCCAGCAGTTTATCGGGCTATAGCAATCAGCCCCAGCATTTT
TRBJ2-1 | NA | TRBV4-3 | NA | CASSQESRRLFF | TGCGCCAGCAGCCAAGAATCTCGACGGCTGTTCTTC
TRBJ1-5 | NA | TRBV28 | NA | CASRYSGGLNQPQHF | TGTGCCAGCAGATATAGCGGGGGGTTGAATCAGCCCCAGCATTTT
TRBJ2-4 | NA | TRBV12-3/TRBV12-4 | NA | CASSLSPINIQYF | TGTGCCAGCAGTTTATCCCCCATTAACATTCAGTACTTC
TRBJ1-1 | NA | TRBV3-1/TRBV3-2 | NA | CASSQLGISGNTEAFF | TGTGCCAGCAGCCAACTGGGAATCTCGGGGAACACTGAAGCTTTCTTT
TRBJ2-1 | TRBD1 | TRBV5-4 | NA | CASSLGGQVSYNEQFF | TGTGCCAGCAGCTTAGGCGGACAGGTCTCCTACAATGAGCAGTTCTTC
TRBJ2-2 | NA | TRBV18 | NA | CASSPRNLGELFF | TGTGCCAGCTCACCCCGGAATCTCGGGGAGCTGTTTTTT
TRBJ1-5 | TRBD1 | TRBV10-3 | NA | CAISEEGALRPQHF | TGTGCCATCAGTGAGGAGGGGGCGCTCAGGCCCCAGCATTTT
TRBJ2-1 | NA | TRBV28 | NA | CASSLEIGRVGNEQFF | TGTGCCAGCAGTTTAGAAATTGGCAGGGTGGGGAATGAGCAGTTCTTC
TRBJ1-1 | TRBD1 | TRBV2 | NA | CARRDRGIAFF | TGTGCCAGGAGAGACAGGGGGATAGCTTTCTTT
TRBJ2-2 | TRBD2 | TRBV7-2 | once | CASSLGLGRNGELFF | TGTGCCAGCAGCTTGGGACTAGGAAGGAACGGGGAGCTGTTTTTT
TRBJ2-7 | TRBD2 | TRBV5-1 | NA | CASSTLYAGGDEQYF | TGCGCCAGCAGCACCCTCTATGCGGGGGGCGACGAGCAGTACTTC
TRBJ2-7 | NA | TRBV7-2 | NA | CASSLVSTGEQYF | TGTGCCAGCAGCTTAGTATCTACAGGAGAGCAGTACTTC
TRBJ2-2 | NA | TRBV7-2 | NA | CASRQGHQNTGELFF | TGTGCCAGCAGGCAGGGACACCAGAACACCGGGGAGCTGTTTTTT